These 14 T cell receptor beta chains were sequenced from one sample in a study of cytomegalovirus exposure and HLA in healthy donors. This PCR relied on a set of 60 Vbeta primers and 13 Jbeta primers. The protocol was immunoSEQ multiplex PCR, while the TCRdb copy is restricted to in-frame clones and leaves out a portion. This sample has some 130,000 clones, with about four fifths found just once. The material sequenced was PBMCs. The receptor source for this set is a man aged 30-40 years in good health.

A few counts support this clone. This chain connects TRBV28 to TRBJ2-7; TRBD1 agrees at 10 bases. Germline CDR1 is MDHEN and CDR2 is SYDVKM. The CDR3 loop spans 14 amino acids. After removal of 5 bases from V and 3 bases from J, the junction contained 4 bases not matched to a gene. In nucleotides, the CDR3 is TGTGCCAGCAGTCCCCGGGACAGGGGCTACGAGCAGTACTTC. Translating it yields CASSPRDRGYEQYF.

This rearrangement joins TRBV7-9 to TRBJ1-5, with TRBD1 matching 11 bases. Trimming took 5 bases from V and 5 from J; bases not matched to a gene: 8. CDR3 size: 16 residues. Germline V gene data show CDR1 as SEHNR and CDR2 as FQNEAQ (reference sequence). The CDR3 DNA sequence: TGTGCCAGCAGCCCCTCCGGGACAGGGGGGGATCAGCCCCAGCATTTT. This gives the protein CASSPSGTGGDQPQHF.

The chain has TRBV6-5 and TRBJ1-3; TRBD1 aligns across 9 bases. Germline CDR1 is MNHEY and CDR2 is SVGAGI. The CDR3 spans 13 residues. With 5 bases clipped from V and 8 bases from J, the junction kept 4 bases outside the gene matches. CDR3 amino acids: CASSRTGADTIYF. CDR3 sequence (DNA): TGTGCCAGCAGTCGGACAGGGGCGGACACCATATATTTT.

There are a few counts of this clone. The DNA for the CDR3 is TGTGCCAGCAGCTTAGGAGGCCTTGGGGGGGGCCTCGGCTACACCTTC. Its protein is CASSLGGLGGGLGYTF. This chain uses TRBV7-2 with TRBJ1-2, with a possible D match to TRBD1 (6 bases). V lost 1 base, J lost 8 bases, and 20 bases lay in between. This CDR3 spans 16 amino acids. Germline V lookup: CDR1 SGHTA, CDR2 FQGNSA.

The chain couples TRBV28 to TRBJ2-2; TRBD2 aligns across 9 bases. This CDR3 region has 14 residues. Germline V gene lookup returns CDR1 MDHEN and CDR2 SYDVKM. V was pared by 5 bases and J by 9 bases, with 7 bases of the junction left unmatched. The DNA of the CDR3 is TGTGCCAGCAGTGGGGCTAGCGGGATACGGGAGCTGTTTTTT. Translating gives CASSGASGIRELFF.

This clone showed up just a few times. The rearrangement links TRBV7-9 to TRBJ1-4, with 9 bases matching TRBD1. The length of the CDR3 is 14 residues. V was clipped by 8 bases and J by 8 bases; unmatched bases: 9. Germline CDR1 SEHNR, CDR2 FQNEAQ (reference sequence). The DNA of the CDR3 is TGTGCCAGCCGCCAGACAGGGGGAGAGGAAAAACTGTTTTTT. Amino acids: CASRQTGGEEKLFF.

In nucleotides, the CDR3 is TGTGCCAGCAGCTCCCGACAGGGGCTGGAGCAGTACTTC. It translates to CASSSRQGLEQYF. This chain links TRBV11-3 with TRBJ2-7; TRBD1 matches at 8 bases. CDR1 SGHNT and CDR2 YENEEA come from the germline V gene. The CDR3 covers 13 residues. With V trimmed by 4 bases and J by 7 bases, 6 bases remained unmatched.

CDR3 bases: TGTGCCAGCAGCGAGGGACTAGCGGGAGAAGAGACCCAGTACTTC. It yields the protein CASSEGLAGEETQYF. V usage is TRBV9 and J usage is TRBJ2-5, with TRBD2 matching over 14 bases. CDR1 and CDR2 (germline): SGDLS, YYNGEE. J lost 3 bases, V lost 3 bases, and 1 base had no gene match. This CDR3 spans 15 amino acids.

V and J are TRBV28 and TRBJ2-3; the D gene is possibly TRBD1 (6 bases). The CDR3 consists of 13 residues. The germline V and J ends were trimmed by 7 bases and 4 bases, with 12 bases remaining between them. Looked up from germline, CDR1 is MDHEN and CDR2 is SYDVKM. As DNA, the CDR3 is TGTGCCAGCACAGAAAAGGGGGCAGATACGCAGTATTTT. The encoded protein is CASTEKGADTQYF.

As regards this clone: An end of the junction does not agree with germline; a read error may underlie this. The gene calls are TRBV6-4 and TRBJ1-2; tentative D call: TRBD1 (5 bases). The CDR3 spans 9 residues. The germline V gene encodes CDR1 MRHNA and CDR2 SNTAGT. For the CDR3, the DNA is TGTGCCAGCAGTGATAAGGGGCTCTTC. Protein sequence: CASSDKGLF.

The rearrangement joins TRBV18 to TRBJ1-5; the D is unclear. The V and J ends lost 2 bases and 1 base respectively, with 6 bases between them. Germline-derived CDR1 and CDR2 are KGHSH and LQKENI. The CDR3 has 14 amino acids. The CDR3 is CASSPRESNQPQHF. The CDR3 DNA is TGTGCCAGCTCACCAAGGGAGAGCAATCAGCCCCAGCATTTT. Supplemented by reference TRBV18 and TRBJ1-5, the full variable domain reads NAGVMQNPRHLVRRRGQEARLRCSPMKGHSHVYWYRQLPEEGLKFMVYLQKENIIDESGMPKERFSAEFPKEGPSILRIQQVVRGDSAAYFCASSPRESNQPQHFGDGTRLSIL.

The CDR3 loop is CASSLGGAVELFF. The DNA for the CDR3 is TGTGCCAGCAGCTTAGGGGGAGCGGTTGAACTGTTTTTT. V gene TRBV5-8 combines with J gene TRBJ1-4, with D tentatively TRBD1 (6 bases). The CDR3 spans 13 residues. The V end was cut by 2 bases, the J end by 12 bases, with 14 bases between. Per germline, CDR1 SGHTS and CDR2 YDEGEE.

The chain combines TRBV11-3 with TRBJ2-2; 12 nucleotides align to TRBD1. The V gene end was trimmed by 5 bases and the J gene end by 4 bases; junction bases not matched to a gene: 5. Germline lookup yields CDR1 SGHNT and CDR2 YENEEA. The CDR3 runs 16 residues. The CDR3 is CASSHRDRGLTGELFF. The CDR3 DNA reads TGTGCCAGCAGCCACCGGGACAGGGGGCTCACCGGGGAGCTGTTTTTT.

The rearrangement uses TRBV10-3 and TRBJ2-3; the match to TRBD2 covers 8 bases. The trim removed 2 bases at V and 0 bases at J, leaving 1 base unmatched. Germline V gene sequence: CDR1 ENHRY, CDR2 SYGVKD. The CDR3 has 15 amino acids. CDR3: CAISETSGSTDTQYF. The CDR3 nucleotides are TGTGCCATCAGTGAGACTAGCGGTAGCACAGATACGCAGTATTTT.